Given below is one T cell receptor beta chain in context. The antigen is undetermined. Through a sample-barcoded 5' primer and a J-beta primer mix, a second PCR was run for 7 to 11 cycles. TCRdb re-analysed the 5' RACE reads in MiXCR, keeping a single row per CDR3 protein. The table has 1.5 million to 2 million distinct CDR3 sequences, around 40% seen once. The entry originates in a study of blood T cells in healthy people across ages. General study findings and limits: Older individuals had lower TCR beta diversity per million T cells (the decline was roughly linear).

Trimming removed 5 bases from V and 8 bases from J, with 23 bases in between. Germline assignment: CDR1 SGHTA and CDR2 FQGNSA. This CDR3 has 16 amino acids. The sample consisted of blood. V usage is TRBV7-2 and J usage is TRBJ2-3, with D maybe TRBD1 (7 bases). This sequence originates from a human donor in good health. CDR3 nucleotides: TGTGCCAGCAGCCCAGGGGGGACCCGCGGCGTTGGTACGCAGTATTTT. Amino acid sequence: CASSPGGTRGVGTQYF. The full variable domain, with the rest looked up from reference TRBV7-2 and TRBJ2-3, is GAGVSQSPSNKVTEKGKDVELRCDPISGHTALYWYRQSLGQGLEFLIYFQGNSAPDKSGLPSDRFSAERTGGSVSTLTIQRTQQEDSAVYLCASSPGGTRGVGTQYFGPGTRLTVL.